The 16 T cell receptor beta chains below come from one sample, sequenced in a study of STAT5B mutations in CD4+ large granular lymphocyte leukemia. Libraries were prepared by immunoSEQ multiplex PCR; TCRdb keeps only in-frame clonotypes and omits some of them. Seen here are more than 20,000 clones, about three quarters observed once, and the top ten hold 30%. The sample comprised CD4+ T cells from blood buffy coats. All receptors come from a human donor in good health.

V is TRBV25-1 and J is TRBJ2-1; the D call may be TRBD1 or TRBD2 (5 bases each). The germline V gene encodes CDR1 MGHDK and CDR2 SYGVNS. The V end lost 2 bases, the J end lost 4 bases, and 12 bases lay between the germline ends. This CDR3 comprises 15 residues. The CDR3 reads CASSEEGWGYNEQFF. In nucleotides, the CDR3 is TGTGCCAGCAGTGAAGAAGGATGGGGGTACAATGAGCAGTTCTTC.

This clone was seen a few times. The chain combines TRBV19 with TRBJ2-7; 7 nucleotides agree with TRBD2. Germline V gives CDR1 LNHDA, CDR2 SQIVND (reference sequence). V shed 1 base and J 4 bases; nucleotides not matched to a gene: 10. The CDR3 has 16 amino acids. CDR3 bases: TGTGCCAGTAGTATAGCGGGAGGACAACTCTCATACGAGCAGTACTTC. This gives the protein CASSIAGGQLSYEQYF. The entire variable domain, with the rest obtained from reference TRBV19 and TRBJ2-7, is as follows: DGGITQSPKYLFRKEGQNVTLSCEQNLNHDAMYWYRQDPGQGLRLIYYSQIVNDFQKGDIAEGYSVSREKKESFPLTVTSAQKNPTAFYLCASSIAGGQLSYEQYFGPGTRLTVT.

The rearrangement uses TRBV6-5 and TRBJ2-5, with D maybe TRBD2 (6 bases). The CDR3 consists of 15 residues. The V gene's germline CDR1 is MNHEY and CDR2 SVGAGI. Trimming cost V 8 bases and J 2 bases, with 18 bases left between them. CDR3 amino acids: CASVPGRGWQETQYF. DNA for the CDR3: TGTGCCAGCGTTCCGGGCCGGGGGTGGCAAGAGACCCAGTACTTC.

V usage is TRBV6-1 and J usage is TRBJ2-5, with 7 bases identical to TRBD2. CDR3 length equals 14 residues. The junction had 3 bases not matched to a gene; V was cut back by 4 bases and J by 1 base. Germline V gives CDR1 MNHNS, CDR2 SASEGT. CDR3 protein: CASSAAGVQETQYF. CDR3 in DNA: TGTGCCAGCAGTGCCGCGGGAGTCCAAGAGACCCAGTACTTC.

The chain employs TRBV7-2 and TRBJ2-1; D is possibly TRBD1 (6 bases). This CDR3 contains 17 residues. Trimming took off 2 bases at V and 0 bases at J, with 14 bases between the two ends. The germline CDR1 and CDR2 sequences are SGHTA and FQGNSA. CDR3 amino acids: CASSLIADRRSYNEQFF. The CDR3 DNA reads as TGTGCCAGCAGCTTAATAGCTGACAGGCGCTCCTACAATGAGCAGTTCTTC.

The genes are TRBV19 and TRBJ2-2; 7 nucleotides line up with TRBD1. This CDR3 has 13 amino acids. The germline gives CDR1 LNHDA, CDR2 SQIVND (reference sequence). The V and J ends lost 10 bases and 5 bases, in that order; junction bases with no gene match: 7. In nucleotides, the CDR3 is TGTGCCACGAGACAGGGTGCGACCGGGGAGCTGTTTTTT. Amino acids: CATRQGATGELFF.

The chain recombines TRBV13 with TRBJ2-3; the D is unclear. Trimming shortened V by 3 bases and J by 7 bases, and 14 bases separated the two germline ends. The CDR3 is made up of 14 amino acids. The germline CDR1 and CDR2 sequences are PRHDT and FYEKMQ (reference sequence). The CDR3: CASSFLRAANTQYF. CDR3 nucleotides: TGTGCCAGCAGCTTTCTTCGGGCCGCAAATACGCAGTATTTT.

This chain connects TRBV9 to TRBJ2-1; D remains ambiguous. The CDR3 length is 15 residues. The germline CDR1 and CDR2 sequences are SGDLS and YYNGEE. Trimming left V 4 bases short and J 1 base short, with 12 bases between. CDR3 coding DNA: TGTGCCAGCAGCCCGCAAGGGTTGTCCTACAATGAGCAGTTCTTC. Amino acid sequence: CASSPQGLSYNEQFF.

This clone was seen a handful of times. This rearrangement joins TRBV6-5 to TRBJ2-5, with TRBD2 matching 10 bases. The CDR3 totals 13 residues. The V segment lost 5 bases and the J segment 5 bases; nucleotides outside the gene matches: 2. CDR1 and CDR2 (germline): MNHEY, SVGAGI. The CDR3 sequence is CASSGTSDETQYF. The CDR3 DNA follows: TGTGCCAGCAGTGGGACTAGCGATGAGACCCAGTACTTC.

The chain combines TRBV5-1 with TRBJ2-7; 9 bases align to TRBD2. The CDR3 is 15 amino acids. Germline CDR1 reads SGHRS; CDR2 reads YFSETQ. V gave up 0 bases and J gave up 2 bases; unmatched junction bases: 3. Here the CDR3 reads CASSLVAGGTYEQYF. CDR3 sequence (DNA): TGCGCCAGCAGCTTGGTGGCGGGGGGGACCTACGAGCAGTACTTC.

This CDR3 reads CASSPGRGQETQYF. CDR3 sequence (DNA): TGTGCCAGCAGCCCCGGCCGGGGCCAAGAGACCCAGTACTTC. The gene calls are TRBV9 and TRBJ2-5; the D gene is possibly TRBD2 (5 bases). The CDR3 runs to 14 residues. The germline gives CDR1 SGDLS, CDR2 YYNGEE. V lost 4 bases and J 1 base, leaving 11 bases between the germline ends.

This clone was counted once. The CDR3: CASSSGDRSGYTF. DNA of the CDR3: TGTGCCAGTAGTTCAGGGGATCGGAGTGGCTACACCTTC. The chain is built from TRBV19 and TRBJ1-2, with D possibly TRBD1 on 6 matching bases. V dropped 5 bases and J dropped 7 bases, with 14 bases sitting between them. In germline, CDR1 is LNHDA, CDR2 SQIVND (reference sequence). The CDR3 is 13 amino acids.

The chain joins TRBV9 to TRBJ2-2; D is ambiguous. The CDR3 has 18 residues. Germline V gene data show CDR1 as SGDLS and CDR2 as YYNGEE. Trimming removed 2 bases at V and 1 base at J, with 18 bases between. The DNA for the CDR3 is TGTGCCAGCAGCGTTGAAGGGCAAAGTTGGAAGAACACCGGGGAGCTGTTTTTT. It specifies CASSVEGQSWKNTGELFF.

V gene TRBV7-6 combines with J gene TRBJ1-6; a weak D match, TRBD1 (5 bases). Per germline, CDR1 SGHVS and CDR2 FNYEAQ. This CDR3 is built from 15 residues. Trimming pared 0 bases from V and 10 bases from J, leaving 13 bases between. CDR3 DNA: TGTGCCAGCAGCTTAGCGGCGGGGCAATTCTCACCCCTCCACTTT. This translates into CASSLAAGQFSPLHF.

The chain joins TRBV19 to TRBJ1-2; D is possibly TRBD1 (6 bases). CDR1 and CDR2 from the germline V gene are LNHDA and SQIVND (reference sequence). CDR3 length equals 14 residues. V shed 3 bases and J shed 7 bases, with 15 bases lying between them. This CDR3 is CASSILQGGSGYTF. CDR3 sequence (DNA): TGTGCCAGTAGTATTTTACAGGGAGGTAGTGGCTACACCTTC. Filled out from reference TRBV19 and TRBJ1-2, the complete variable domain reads DGGITQSPKYLFRKEGQNVTLSCEQNLNHDAMYWYRQDPGQGLRLIYYSQIVNDFQKGDIAEGYSVSREKKESFPLTVTSAQKNPTAFYLCASSILQGGSGYTFGSGTRLTVV.

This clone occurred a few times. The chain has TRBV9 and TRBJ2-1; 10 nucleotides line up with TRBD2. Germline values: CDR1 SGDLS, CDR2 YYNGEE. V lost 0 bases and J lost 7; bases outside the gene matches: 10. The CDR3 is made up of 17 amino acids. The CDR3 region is CASSVASVIAGGNEQFF. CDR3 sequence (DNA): TGTGCCAGCAGCGTAGCTAGCGTAATAGCGGGAGGTAATGAGCAGTTCTTC.